Listed here are 21 T cell receptor beta chains from one sample, sequenced in a study of blood T cell repertoires in COVID-19. Sequencing was performed with immunoSEQ multiplex PCR; in TCRdb, only in-frame clones are kept and a portion is missing. The table includes around 250,000 clones, about 82% detected once. Sequenced material: PBMCs or T cells enriched from blood (not recorded which). These receptor sequences come from a woman between 50 and 59 years old with acute COVID-19.

The rearrangement joins TRBV6-1 to TRBJ2-7; 9 bases are a match to TRBD1. This CDR3 region has 15 residues. CDR1 and CDR2 (germline): MNHNS, SASEGT. Germline trimming cut 5 bases from V and 4 bases from J; bases unmatched to any gene: 9. Written as DNA, the CDR3 is TGTGCCAGCAGTATCGACAGGGGGAATTTGTACGAGCAGTACTTC. Translated: CASSIDRGNLYEQYF.

About this clone: In the same sample, other DNA sequences code for this CDR3. The chain is built from TRBV18 and TRBJ1-2, with 11 bases fitting TRBD1. CDR1 KGHSH and CDR2 LQKENI come from the germline V gene. This CDR3 is built from 15 residues. The trim removed 3 bases at V and 3 bases at J, leaving 3 bases unmatched. This CDR3 reads CASSPGTGGDYGYTF. The CDR3 DNA reads TGTGCCAGCTCACCTGGGACAGGGGGAGACTATGGCTACACCTTC.

On this clone itself: The sample contains more than one DNA sequence encoding this CDR3. The rearrangement links TRBV9 to TRBJ1-2; perhaps TRBD1 as D (6 bases). V was pared by 0 bases and J by 8 bases, with 14 bases between. CDR3 size: 14 residues. Germline V gives CDR1 SGDLS, CDR2 YYNGEE. The CDR3 region is CASSVAGGAGGYTF. The DNA of the CDR3 is TGTGCCAGCAGCGTAGCCGGGGGGGCTGGCGGCTACACCTTC. The complete variable domain, with remaining parts taken from reference TRBV9 and TRBJ1-2, reads DSGVTQTPKHLITATGQRVTLRCSPRSGDLSVYWYQQSLDQGLQFLIQYYNGEERAKGNILERFSAQQFPDLHSELNLSSLELGDSALYFCASSVAGGAGGYTFGSGTRLTVV.

The chain has TRBV19 and TRBJ1-2, with D maybe TRBD1 (6 bases). Trimming pared 3 bases from V and 3 bases from J, leaving 17 bases between. This CDR3 is 16 amino acids long. The germline CDR1 and CDR2 sequences are LNHDA and SQIVND (reference sequence). The CDR3 nucleotides are TGTGCCAGTAGTATTTGGAGGGGGGGCTCGGACTATGGCTACACCTTC. Amino acid sequence: CASSIWRGGSDYGYTF.

The chain has TRBV10-3 and TRBJ2-1, with a weak D call TRBD2 (7 bases). Looked up from germline, CDR1 is ENHRY and CDR2 is SYGVKD. The CDR3 loop spans 16 amino acids. V was pared by 0 bases and J by 4 bases, with 13 bases between. CDR3 region: CAISESEGGLYNEQFF. The CDR3 region has the DNA TGTGCCATCAGTGAGTCAGAGGGGGGGCTATACAATGAGCAGTTCTTC.

The V call is TRBV14, the J call TRBJ1-4; TRBD1 matches at 7 bases. Germline lookup yields CDR1 SGHDN and CDR2 FVKESK. The length of the CDR3 is 15 residues. The V gene end was trimmed by 4 bases and the J gene end by 8 bases; junction bases not matched to a gene: 10. CDR3 DNA: TGTGCCAGCAGCCCTAACAGGGGCCAAGGAGAAAAACTGTTTTTT. This translates into CASSPNRGQGEKLFF.

The genes are TRBV12-3 or TRBV12-4 and TRBJ1-3, with no clear D. The ends were cut back, 5 bases at V and 1 base at J, with 3 bases in the middle. CDR3 length: 12 amino acids. CDR3 amino acids: CASSTSGNTIYF. CDR3 sequence (DNA): TGTGCCAGCAGTACTTCTGGAAACACCATATATTTT.

This clone was seen a single time. The chain recombines TRBV20-1 with TRBJ1-1; no clear D gene. The V and J ends lost 3 bases and 1 base respectively, with 9 bases between them. This CDR3 contains 13 residues. The germline CDR1 and CDR2 sequences are DFQATT and SNEGSKA (reference sequence). The CDR3 spells CSASRPGNTEAFF. CDR3 nucleotides: TGCAGTGCTAGTAGACCAGGGAACACTGAAGCTTTCTTT.

The chain has TRBV27 and TRBJ1-5; a possible D gene is TRBD1 (5 bases). Germline values: CDR1 MNHEY, CDR2 SMNVEV (reference sequence). The CDR3 has 16 residues. Trimming cost V 4 bases and J 7 bases, with 20 bases left between them. In DNA, the CDR3 is TGTGCCAGCAGTTCTCTCAGTGCCAGGGCGGGACAGCCCCAGCATTTT. This encodes CASSSLSARAGQPQHF.

The rearrangement links TRBV30 to TRBJ1-6; TRBD1 matches at 7 bases. Germline lookup yields CDR1 GTSNPN and CDR2 SVGIG (reference sequence). The CDR3 contains 15 residues. V lost 4 bases, J lost 3 bases, and 6 bases stayed unmatched. The CDR3 coding sequence is TGTGCCTGGACAAGGGACAGCCGCTATAATTCACCCCTCCACTTT. As protein: CAWTRDSRYNSPLHF.

This clone was counted a few times. V is TRBV5-4 and J is TRBJ2-6; D unresolved. Trimming took 1 base from V and 0 from J, leaving 8 bases between them. The CDR3 runs to 16 residues. Per the germline V gene, CDR1 is SGHNT and CDR2 is YYREEE (reference sequence). The CDR3 sequence is CASSLYWASGANVLTF. The DNA for the CDR3 is TGTGCCAGCAGCTTGTATTGGGCCTCTGGGGCCAACGTCCTGACTTTC.

This chain connects TRBV7-9 to TRBJ2-1, with TRBD1 matching over 12 bases. Looked up from germline, CDR1 is SEHNR and CDR2 is FQNEAQ (reference sequence). The length of the CDR3 is 15 residues. Losses at the gene ends were 5 bases for V and 9 bases for J; bases not matched to a gene: 8. The CDR3 spells CASSQPGQGASEQFF. For the CDR3, the DNA is TGTGCCAGCAGCCAGCCGGGACAGGGGGCTTCTGAGCAGTTCTTC. Looking up the rest from reference TRBV7-9 and TRBJ2-1 gives the full variable domain: DTGVSQNPRHKITKRGQNVTFRCDPISEHNRLYWYRQTLGQGPEFLTYFQNEAQLEKSRLLSDRFSAERPKGSFSTLEIQRTEQGDSAMYLCASSQPGQGASEQFFGPGTRLTVL.

This chain links TRBV29-1 with TRBJ1-5, with a weak D call TRBD1 (5 bases). From germline, CDR1 is SQVTM and CDR2 ANQGSEA. The CDR3 has 14 residues. Between the trimmed V and J ends, which lost 6 bases and 4 bases, there was a span of 16 bases. In DNA form, the CDR3 reads TGCAGCGTCGCAAGCGGGGGGAATAATCAGCCCCAGCATTTT. This sequence encodes CSVASGGNNQPQHF.

The chain couples TRBV10-1 to TRBJ1-1, with a possible D match to TRBD1 (5 bases). V was trimmed by 0 bases and J by 4 bases, leaving 9 bases between them. CDR3 length: 14 amino acids. Per germline, CDR1 WNHNN and CDR2 SYGVQD (reference sequence). CDR3: CASSESIRATEAFF. The CDR3 region has the DNA TGCGCCAGCAGTGAGTCTATCAGGGCCACTGAAGCTTTCTTT.

The gene calls are TRBV7-2 and TRBJ1-4, with 7 positions matching TRBD1. V was pared by 5 bases and J by 7 bases, with 10 bases of the junction left unmatched. Germline CDR1 is SGHTA and CDR2 is FQGNSA. This CDR3 is 15 amino acids long. The CDR3 coding sequence is TGTGCCAGCAGCCTCCGACAGGGTCGGTCTGAAAAACTGTTTTTT. This sequence encodes CASSLRQGRSEKLFF.

The V and J genes are TRBV19 and TRBJ1-5; TRBD1 matches 10 bases. This CDR3 region has 13 residues. Trimming at V came to 10 bases and at J to 4 bases, leaving 4 bases not matched to a gene. Germline V gene data show CDR1 as LNHDA and CDR2 as SQIVND (reference sequence). The CDR3 reads CATRTGGNQPQHF. In DNA, the CDR3 is TGTGCCACCCGGACAGGGGGGAATCAGCCCCAGCATTTT.

The chain uses TRBV10-2 and TRBJ1-2; no firm D call. Germline V lookup: CDR1 WSHSY, CDR2 SAAADI. Between the trimmed V and J ends, which lost 0 bases and 6 bases, there was a span of 14 bases. The CDR3 covers 15 residues. The CDR3 is CASSESFATSNGYTF. CDR3 DNA sequence: TGCGCCAGCAGTGAGTCCTTTGCGACATCCAATGGCTACACCTTC.

The chain combines TRBV5-4 with TRBJ1-1; the D gene is possibly TRBD1 (5 bases). V dropped 5 bases and J dropped 11 bases, with 16 bases sitting between them. CDR1 is SGHNT, CDR2 YYREEE, per germline (reference sequence). This CDR3 has 12 residues. CDR3 coding DNA: TGTGCCAGCAGTCCGGATAGGGGTGTCGCTTTCTTT. It codes for CASSPDRGVAFF.

This rearrangement joins TRBV30 to TRBJ1-1, with 8 bases fitting TRBD1. The CDR3 covers 13 residues. Germline CDR1 is GTSNPN and CDR2 is SVGIG (reference sequence). This CDR3 reads CARGGRGRTEAFF. The CDR3 DNA sequence: TGTGCTCGAGGGGGCAGGGGGCGGACTGAAGCTTTCTTT.

Here the CDR3 reads CASSLSYEETQYF. The CDR3 DNA is TGTGCCAGCAGTTTGTCCTACGAAGAGACCCAGTACTTC. J is TRBJ2-5 and V is TRBV12-3 or TRBV12-4, with D unresolved. CDR3 length: 13 amino acids. Between the trimmed V and J ends, which lost 3 bases and 3 bases, there was a span of 8 bases.

This clone was counted only a few times. The chain joins TRBV6-5 to TRBJ2-1; TRBD1 matches 7 bases. J gave up 2 bases and V 2 bases, and 3 bases lay outside the gene matches. The CDR3 is 15 residues long. The germline V gene encodes CDR1 MNHEY and CDR2 SVGAGI. In nucleotides, the CDR3 is TGTGCCAGCAGTTACAGGGGGCTGCCCTACAATGAGCAGTTCTTC. Translated, it gives CASSYRGLPYNEQFF.